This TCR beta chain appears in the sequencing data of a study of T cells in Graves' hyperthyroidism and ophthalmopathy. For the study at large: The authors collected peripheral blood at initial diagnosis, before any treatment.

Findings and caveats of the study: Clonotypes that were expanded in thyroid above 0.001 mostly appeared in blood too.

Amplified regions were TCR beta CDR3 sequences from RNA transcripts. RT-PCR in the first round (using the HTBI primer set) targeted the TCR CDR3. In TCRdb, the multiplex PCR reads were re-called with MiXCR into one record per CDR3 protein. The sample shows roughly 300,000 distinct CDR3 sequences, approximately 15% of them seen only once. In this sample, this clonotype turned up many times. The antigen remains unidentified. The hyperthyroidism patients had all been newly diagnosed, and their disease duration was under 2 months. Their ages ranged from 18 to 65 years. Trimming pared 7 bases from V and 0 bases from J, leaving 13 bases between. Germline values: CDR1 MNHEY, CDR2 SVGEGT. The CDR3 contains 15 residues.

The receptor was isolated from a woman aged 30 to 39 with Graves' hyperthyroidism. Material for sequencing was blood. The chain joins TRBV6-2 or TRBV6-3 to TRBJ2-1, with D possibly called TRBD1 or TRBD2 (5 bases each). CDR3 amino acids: CASNRDHYSYNEQFF. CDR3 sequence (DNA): TGTGCCAGCAACCGGGACCACTACTCCTACAATGAGCAGTTCTTC.